This T cell receptor (beta chain) was profiled in a study of T-cell reconstitution after alpha-beta-depleted transplantation in children. This clonotype has only a few counts. The antigen is not known. Preparation of the TCRbeta library used unique molecular identifiers. TCRdb recomputed calls from the PCR reads with MiXCR, one row per CDR3 protein. The repertoire holds about 300,000 distinct CDR3 sequences, with almost 8% as singletons. The study's findings and limits: By one year post-transplant, T-cell counts and diversity largely arose from T cells that were newly produced. Surviving recipient T cells and intrathymic progenitors accounted for some patients' high TCRbeta diversity at day 60.

Germline-derived CDR1 and CDR2 are MNHNS and SASEGT. The ends lost 5 bases at V and 7 bases at J; junction bases unmatched: 6. This CDR3 has 14 amino acids. The TCR sequence derives from a female patient aged 2 to 10 who had a stem cell transplant for Fanconi anemia, so the T cells may come from the graft donor. The J gene is TRBJ1-2, the V gene TRBV6-1, with TRBD1 matching 11 bases. The sequencing used peripheral blood, collected 360 days after TCRalphabeta/CD19-depleted stem cell transplant. The CDR3 here is CASSLRTGGVGYTF. The CDR3, as DNA: TGTGCCAGCAGTCTCCGGACAGGGGGCGTTGGCTACACCTTC.